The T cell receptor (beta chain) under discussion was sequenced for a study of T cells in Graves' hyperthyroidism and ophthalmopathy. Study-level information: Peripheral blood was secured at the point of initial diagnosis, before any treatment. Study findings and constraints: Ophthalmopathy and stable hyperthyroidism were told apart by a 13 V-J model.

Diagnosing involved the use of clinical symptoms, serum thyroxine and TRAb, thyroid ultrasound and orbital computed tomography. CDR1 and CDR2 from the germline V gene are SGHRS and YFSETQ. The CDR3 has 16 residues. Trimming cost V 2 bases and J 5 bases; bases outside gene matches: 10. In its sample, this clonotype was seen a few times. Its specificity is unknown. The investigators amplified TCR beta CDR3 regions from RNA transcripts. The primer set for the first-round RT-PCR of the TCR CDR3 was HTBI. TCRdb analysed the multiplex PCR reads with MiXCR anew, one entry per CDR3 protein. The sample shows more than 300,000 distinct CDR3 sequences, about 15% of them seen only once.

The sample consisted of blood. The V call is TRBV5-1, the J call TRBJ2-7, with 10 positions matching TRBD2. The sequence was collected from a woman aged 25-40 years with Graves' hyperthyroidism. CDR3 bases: TGCGCCAGCAGCTTCCGAGCTAGCGGGAGTCTTAACGAGCAGTACTTC. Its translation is CASSFRASGSLNEQYF.